This record covers a single T cell receptor (beta chain). What it binds is unknown. The data originate from a study of blood T cells in healthy people across ages. Study-level points and caveats: Diversity figures derived from one million T cells were judged to underestimate the true value.

The authors ran a second PCR of roughly 6 to 12 cycles using a sample-barcoded 5' primer and a J-beta primer mix. The template-switch adaptor was a 5' adaptor with 12 random nucleotides. It tagged each cDNA molecule. TCRdb re-called the 5' RACE reads through MiXCR, storing one row per CDR3 protein. Seen here are around 1,600,000 distinct CDR3 sequences, approximately 39% observed once, and the top ten hold approximately 4.1%. The V and J ends lost 2 bases and 7 bases respectively, with 9 bases between them. The CDR3 spans 12 residues. The germline V gene has CDR1 KGHSH and CDR2 LQKENI. Each of the donors had roughly 9.3 milliliters of peripheral blood drawn into EDTA-treated Vacutainer tubes.

This TCR derives from a woman between 18 and 29 years old in good health. Sequenced: blood. This chain links TRBV18 with TRBJ2-7; perhaps TRBD2 as D (5 bases). DNA for the CDR3: TGTGCCAGCTCACCAGAGGGAAGGGAGCAGTACTTC. It yields the protein CASSPEGREQYF.